These T cell receptor beta chains were read from a single sample in a study of cytomegalovirus exposure and HLA in healthy donors. Assay used: immunoSEQ multiplex PCR; TCRdb lists only in-frame clones, some missing. The sample lists more than 95,000 clones, 15% to 20% seen once, with 2.5% to 3% in the top ten. The material sequenced was PBMCs. These receptors came from a female donor in good health and CMV-seropositive. CDR3s include the opening cysteine and the closing phenylalanine or tryptophan.

j_gene: TRBJ2-3
v_gene: TRBV27
CDR3aa: CASSSLGRGYGTDTQYF

j_gene: TRBJ1-2
v_gene: TRBV5-4
CDR3aa: CASSLASGYYGYTF

j_gene: TRBJ2-7
v_gene: TRBV28
CDR3aa: CASSSYRDRRGSYEQYF

j_gene: TRBJ2-2
v_gene: TRBV6-1
CDR3aa: CASSFRAGELFF

j_gene: TRBJ1-4
v_gene: TRBV27
CDR3aa: CASSSRVTGNEKLFF

j_gene: TRBJ1-5
v_gene: TRBV2
CDR3aa: CASSDYMNQPQHF

j_gene: TRBJ1-6
v_gene: TRBV4-1
CDR3aa: CASSQGQGLSGPLHF

j_gene: TRBJ2-5
v_gene: TRBV28
CDR3aa: CASRGEAETQYF

j_gene: TRBJ2-7
v_gene: TRBV4-3
CDR3aa: CASSRGSYEQYF

j_gene: TRBJ2-5
v_gene: TRBV5-1
CDR3aa: CASSLRLGQEGETQYF

j_gene: TRBJ1-6
v_gene: TRBV28
CDR3aa: CASSLGARGFYNSPLHF

j_gene: TRBJ2-2
v_gene: TRBV27
CDR3aa: CASSWTSGRASVSPGELFF

j_gene: TRBJ2-2
v_gene: TRBV28
CDR3aa: CASSLGQVNTGELFF

j_gene: TRBJ2-6
v_gene: TRBV5-1
CDR3aa: CASSAGTLGANVLTF

j_gene: TRBJ1-2
v_gene: TRBV10-3
CDR3aa: CAISELEDYGYTF

j_gene: TRBJ2-7
v_gene: TRBV11-2
CDR3aa: CASSFDPSSEQYF

j_gene: TRBJ1-4
v_gene: TRBV19
CDR3aa: CASSIDLRGSTNEKLFF

j_gene: TRBJ1-5
v_gene: TRBV2
CDR3aa: CASSGVAGYYSNQPQHF

j_gene: TRBJ2-3
v_gene: TRBV6-6
CDR3aa: CASSYGRGITDTQYF

j_gene: TRBJ2-7
v_gene: TRBV2
CDR3aa: CASSRYYEQYF

j_gene: TRBJ1-1
v_gene: TRBV9
CDR3aa: CASSVVPTLGTEAFF

j_gene: TRBJ2-2
v_gene: TRBV7-2
CDR3aa: CASSRAGQVTGELFF

j_gene: TRBJ2-1
v_gene: TRBV5-1
CDR3aa: CASSWDRVSSYNEQFF

j_gene: TRBJ1-1
v_gene: TRBV10-3
CDR3aa: CAISPGTEATAFF

j_gene: TRBJ1-6
v_gene: TRBV2
CDR3aa: CASAGTGDNSPLHF

j_gene: TRBJ1-2
v_gene: TRBV11-2
CDR3aa: CASSAGWGRDGYTF

j_gene: TRBJ1-1
v_gene: TRBV7-9
CDR3aa: CASSIWDRNTEAFF

j_gene: TRBJ2-2
v_gene: TRBV4-1
CDR3aa: CASSQAQTGGPNGELFF

j_gene: TRBJ2-5
v_gene: TRBV4-3
CDR3aa: CASSQGLAGGLQETQYF

j_gene: TRBJ2-7
v_gene: TRBV6-5
CDR3aa: CASSEQGAIYEQYF

j_gene: .
v_gene: TRBV7-8
CDR3aa: CASGLLGAYEQYF

j_gene: TRBJ2-1
v_gene: TRBV4-2
CDR3aa: CASSPGPGAYNEQFF

j_gene: TRBJ2-7
v_gene: TRBV28
CDR3aa: CASSTRGQGAPYEQYF

j_gene: TRBJ2-3
v_gene: TRBV15
CDR3aa: CATSRGLFRGAKGVSDTQYF

j_gene: TRBJ2-3
v_gene: TRBV7-2
CDR3aa: CASSLGLAADTQYF

j_gene: TRBJ2-1
v_gene: TRBV29-1
CDR3aa: CSVEGELAGVGRPYNEQFF

j_gene: TRBJ2-5
v_gene: TRBV5-1
CDR3aa: CASSLQLAGVETQYF

j_gene: TRBJ1-2
v_gene: TRBV7-2
CDR3aa: CASSLAPGGWAYGYTF

j_gene: TRBJ2-7
v_gene: TRBV4-2
CDR3aa: CASSQDRGQGTYEQYF

j_gene: TRBJ2-3
v_gene: TRBV9
CDR3aa: CASSVPGLSFTDTQYF

j_gene: TRBJ1-3
v_gene: TRBV7-8
CDR3aa: CASSLIGTVNTIYF

j_gene: TRBJ1-5
v_gene: TRBV27
CDR3aa: CASITSRQGVRPQHF

j_gene: TRBJ2-5
v_gene: TRBV5-8
CDR3aa: CASTVNYSEETQYF

j_gene: TRBJ1-6
v_gene: TRBV15
CDR3aa: CATSSSLTGGDAPLHF

j_gene: TRBJ1-1
v_gene: TRBV10-3
CDR3aa: CAITGTANTEAFF

j_gene: TRBJ2-7
v_gene: TRBV27
CDR3aa: CASSLLSEQYF

j_gene: TRBJ1-5
v_gene: TRBV7-6
CDR3aa: CASSLNRGRDQPQHF

j_gene: TRBJ1-3
v_gene: TRBV4-1
CDR3aa: CASSRQEFRDRAGNTIYF

j_gene: TRBJ2-5
v_gene: TRBV5-1
CDR3aa: CASSLAETSGAETQYF

j_gene: TRBJ1-6
v_gene: TRBV28
CDR3aa: CASSLALLNSPLHF

j_gene: TRBJ1-5
v_gene: TRBV5-1
CDR3aa: CASSLAGLGTDQPQHF

j_gene: TRBJ2-5
v_gene: TRBV6-5
CDR3aa: CASSYSGTAYQETQYF